This TCR beta chain derives from a study of blood T cell repertoires in COVID-19. Looking at the study overall: The study drew acute and convalescent COVID-19 samples from the United States, Italy and Spain. In each case, the material was cDNA or gDNA derived from T cells, B-cell-depleted T cells, or PBMCs.

Authors' analysis steps: Estimated nucleated cell counts came from reference gene primer amplification. This table comes from immunoSEQ multiplex PCR, and its TCRdb copy is limited to in-frame clones, with some not included. V, J and clone size derive from that table, while D and trimming were established from the DNA sequence. The sample holds around 170,000 clones; roughly 80% are singletons and the top ten take approximately 14%. Unmatched junction bases numbered 11, after V lost 1 base and J lost 7 bases. The germline V gene has CDR1 LGHNA and CDR2 YSLEER. CDR3 size: 17 residues. The source of this sequence is a man aged 30 to 45 with active or convalescent COVID-19. The source material was peripheral blood. This chain uses TRBV4-3 with TRBJ1-2; 11 bases align to TRBD1. The CDR3 nucleotides read TGCGCCAGCAGCCAAGCCGACCCGGGGACAGGGGGGGGTGGCTACACCTTC. It translates to CASSQADPGTGGGGYTF.